This T cell receptor beta chain was captured in a study of cytomegalovirus exposure and HLA in healthy donors. General observations from the study: Trimming of TCR beta V- and J-genes showed a link, identified in a later analysis, to a missense DCLRE1C variant. Accurate HLA-A and HLA-B prediction from TCR beta sequences was reported for most subjects. In all likelihood, a cluster of highly shared sequence variants was a sequencing artifact.

CDR3 length equals 17 residues. Germline V CDR1 and CDR2: SGDLS, YYNGEE. V dropped 3 bases and J dropped 4; count of bases not matched to a gene: 12. Primers for the PCR totalled 60 Vbeta and 13 Jbeta. Assay: immunoSEQ multiplex PCR; the TCRdb copy retains only in-frame clones and omits some. In the table there are about 98,000 clones, 70% of which are singletons. As for this clone: Antigen specificity is unknown.

This TCR was sampled from a man aged 45-65 years in good health and CMV-seronegative. The source material was PBMCs. The V call is TRBV9, the J call TRBJ2-2; 7 nucleotides match TRBD2. The CDR3 sequence is CASSARGLVGRTGELFF. The DNA of the CDR3 is TGTGCCAGCAGCGCGAGAGGACTAGTTGGTCGCACCGGGGAGCTGTTTTTT.